This TCR beta chain was documented in a study of blood T cell repertoires in COVID-19. Original handling: Estimation of nucleated cell counts relied on the amplification of reference gene primers. The assay was immunoSEQ multiplex PCR, and TCRdb's table has in-frame clones only and misses some. Clonal size and the V and J genes are those of that table, whereas D and trimming came from the DNA. The table includes some 290,000 clones, 90% detected once. This CDR3 is built from 15 residues. Per germline, CDR1 SGHTA and CDR2 FQGNSA. V was shortened by 3 bases and J by 1 base, with 12 bases between the two germline ends. A COVID-19 case was met by exposed participants within 2 weeks before study entry.

Sequencing used PBMCs or T cells enriched from blood (not recorded which). The sequence came from a woman in her thirties who had been exposed to COVID-19. The V call is TRBV7-2, the J call TRBJ1-1; a weak D match, TRBD1 (5 bases). The CDR3 DNA is TGTGCCAGCAGCTTCTCGGGGGTCGGGAACACTGAAGCTTTCTTT. As protein: CASSFSGVGNTEAFF. Full variable domain (rest looked up from reference TRBV7-2 and TRBJ1-1): GAGVSQSPSNKVTEKGKDVELRCDPISGHTALYWYRQSLGQGLEFLIYFQGNSAPDKSGLPSDRFSAERTGGSVSTLTIQRTQQEDSAVYLCASSFSGVGNTEAFFGQGTRLTVV.